The rows below give T cell receptor beta chains drawn from one sample of a study of T cells in Graves' hyperthyroidism and ophthalmopathy. One entry per CDR3 protein results from TCRdb running MiXCR on the multiplex PCR reads. The profile shows around 240,000 distinct CDR3 sequences, about 15% of them singletons. Sequencing was performed on blood. These receptors were collected from a woman between 40 and 50 years old with Graves' hyperthyroidism that later progressed to Graves' ophthalmopathy. The CDR3 runs from the conserved cysteine through the conserved F or W. D genes are given only for firm matches. Clone size is given for some rows only: seen once, a few or many times, or a class if the clone is expanded.

j_call clone_size v_call d_call cdr3_aa cdr3_nt
TRBJ2-6 many TRBV28 - CASSTPSSGANVLTF TGTGCCAGCAGTACGCCCTCCTCTGGGGCCAACGTCCTGACTTTC
TRBJ1-5 - TRBV7-9 - CASSPGQINQPQHF TGTGCCAGCAGCCCCGGACAGATCAATCAGCCCCAGCATTTT
TRBJ2-3 - TRBV20-1 TRBD2 CSARATLAGATDTQYF TGCAGTGCTAGGGCGACTCTAGCGGGAGCCACAGATACGCAGTATTTT
TRBJ2-5 many TRBV20-1 TRBD2 CSARGLAEETQYF TGCAGTGCTAGGGGACTAGCCGAAGAGACCCAGTACTTC
TRBJ1-2 many TRBV29-1 - CSVAKQGKGGYTF TGCAGCGTCGCTAAGCAGGGAAAAGGTGGCTACACCTTC
TRBJ2-3 many TRBV4-1 - CASSQVRAGLHTDTQYF TGCGCCAGCAGCCAAGTTAGGGCAGGCCTTCATACAGATACGCAGTATTTT
TRBJ2-7 many TRBV28 - CASSFSPRASGYEQYF TGTGCCAGCAGTTTTAGTCCCAGGGCAAGTGGGTACGAGCAGTACTTC
TRBJ2-1 many TRBV24-1 TRBD2 CATSDSRGLAGAYNEQFF TGTGCCACCAGTGATTCCCGCGGCCTTGCGGGAGCCTACAATGAGCAGTTCTTC
TRBJ2-7 medium-sized TRBV12-3/TRBV12-4 - CASSFGTGHEQYF TGTGCCAGCAGTTTCGGCACTGGCCACGAGCAGTACTTC
TRBJ2-3 many TRBV28 TRBD2 CATEGLAADTQYF TGTGCCACCGAGGGACTAGCCGCAGATACGCAGTATTTT
TRBJ2-1 many TRBV20-1 - CSVGHYNEQFF TGCAGTGTTGGGCACTACAATGAGCAGTTCTTC
TRBJ2-1 few TRBV4-2 - CASSQPSSNEQFF TGTGCCAGCAGCCAACCGAGCTCCAATGAGCAGTTCTTC
TRBJ2-3 many TRBV30 TRBD2 CAWSASGRAGTQYF TGTGCCTGGAGTGCGAGCGGGAGGGCCGGAACGCAGTATTTT
TRBJ2-3 many TRBV19 TRBD2 CASTPRGAGGTDTQYF TGTGCCAGTACCCCCAGAGGGGCGGGGGGCACAGATACGCAGTATTTT
TRBJ2-7 - TRBV5-1 - CASSLELAYEQYF TGCGCCAGCAGCTTGGAACTAGCCTACGAGCAGTACTTC
TRBJ1-2 - TRBV2 - CASAGPGNPTDYGYTF TGTGCCAGCGCGGGACCAGGGAATCCTACAGACTATGGCTACACCTTC
TRBJ2-5 many TRBV28 - CASHIRVGETQYF TGTGCCAGCCACATAAGGGTCGGAGAGACCCAGTACTTC
TRBJ2-3 - TRBV19 TRBD2 CASSIDPPGLQHTDAQYF TGTGCCAGTAGTATAGACCCCCCGGGACTACAACACACAGATGCGCAGTATTTT
TRBJ2-1 many TRBV6-1 TRBD2 CASSLMGLDFNEQFF TGTGCCAGCAGCTTAATGGGACTAGACTTCAATGAGCAGTTCTTC
TRBJ2-5 many TRBV20-1 TRBD2 CSARVLAGHMRQETQYF TGCAGTGCTAGGGTATTAGCGGGACATATGAGGCAAGAGACCCAGTACTTC
TRBJ1-2 many TRBV18 - CASSEGQFYGYTF TGTGCCAGCTCGGAGGGGCAGTTCTATGGCTACACCTTC
TRBJ2-3 few TRBV10-3 - CAIRGQTRGGTDTQYF TGTGCCATCAGAGGGCAGACTAGGGGTGGCACAGATACGCAGTATTTT
TRBJ2-2 many TRBV9 TRBD2 CASSVDGGVTGELFF TGTGCCAGCAGCGTAGATGGGGGGGTCACCGGGGAGCTGTTTTTT
TRBJ2-7 many TRBV12-3/TRBV12-4 TRBD1 CASSRGQGRYEQYF TGTGCCAGCAGTCGGGGACAGGGACGGTACGAGCAGTACTTC
TRBJ2-1 few TRBV5-1 - CASSLGGPQFYNEQFF TGCGCCAGCAGCTTGGGGGGGCCACAATTCTACAATGAGCAGTTCTTC